The following is a T cell receptor beta chain sequence with its context. Here immunoSEQ multiplex PCR was the method, and the copy in TCRdb shows in-frame clones only, minus some. The repertoire has 90,000 to 150,000 clones, approximately 90% of them found once; the top ten carry about 8%. The data stem from a study of blood T cell repertoires in COVID-19. About the study: The cDNA or gDNA used as material had been derived from T cells, B-cell-depleted T cells, or PBMCs.

Germline CDR1 MDHEN, CDR2 SYDVKM. This CDR3 is built from 15 residues. Unmatched junction bases numbered 7, after V lost 3 bases and J lost 9 bases. Material for sequencing was peripheral blood. This receptor was taken from a human donor in a cohort sampled during active COVID-19. The J gene is TRBJ1-6, the V gene TRBV28, with TRBD1 matching 8 bases. CDR3 DNA: TGTGCCAGCAGTTTCGCAGGACAGGGTGGTTCACCCCTCCACTTT. The encoded protein is CASSFAGQGGSPLHF.